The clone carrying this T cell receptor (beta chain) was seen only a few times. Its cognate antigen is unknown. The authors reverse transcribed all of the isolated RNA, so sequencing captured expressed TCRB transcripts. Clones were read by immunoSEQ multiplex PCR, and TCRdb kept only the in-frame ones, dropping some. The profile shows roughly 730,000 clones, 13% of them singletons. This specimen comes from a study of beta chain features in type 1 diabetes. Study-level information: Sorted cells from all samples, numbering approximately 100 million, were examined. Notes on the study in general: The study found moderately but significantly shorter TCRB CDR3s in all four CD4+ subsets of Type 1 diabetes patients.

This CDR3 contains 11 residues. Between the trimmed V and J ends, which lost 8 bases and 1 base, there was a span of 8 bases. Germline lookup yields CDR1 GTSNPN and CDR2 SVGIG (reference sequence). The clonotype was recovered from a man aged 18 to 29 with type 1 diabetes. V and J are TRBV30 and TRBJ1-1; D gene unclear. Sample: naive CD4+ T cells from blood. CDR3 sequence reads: CAGQENTEAFF. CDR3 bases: TGTGCCGGGCAGGAGAACACTGAAGCTTTCTTT.